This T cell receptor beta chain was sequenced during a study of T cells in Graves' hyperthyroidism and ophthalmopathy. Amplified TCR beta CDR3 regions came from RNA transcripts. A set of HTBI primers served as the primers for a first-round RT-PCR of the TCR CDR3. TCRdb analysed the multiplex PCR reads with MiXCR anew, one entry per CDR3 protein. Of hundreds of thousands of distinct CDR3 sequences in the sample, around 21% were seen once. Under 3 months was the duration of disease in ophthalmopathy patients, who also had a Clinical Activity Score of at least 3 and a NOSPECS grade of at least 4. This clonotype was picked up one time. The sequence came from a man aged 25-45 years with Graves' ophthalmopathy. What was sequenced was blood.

CDR3 residues: CASSGGTHEQYF. The CDR3 bases are TGTGCCAGCAGTGGGGGCACCCACGAGCAGTACTTC. This rearrangement joins TRBV12-3 or TRBV12-4 to TRBJ2-7, with a tentative D call TRBD1 (6 bases). CDR3 length equals 12 residues. Trimming cost V 5 bases and J 5 bases, with 10 bases left between them.